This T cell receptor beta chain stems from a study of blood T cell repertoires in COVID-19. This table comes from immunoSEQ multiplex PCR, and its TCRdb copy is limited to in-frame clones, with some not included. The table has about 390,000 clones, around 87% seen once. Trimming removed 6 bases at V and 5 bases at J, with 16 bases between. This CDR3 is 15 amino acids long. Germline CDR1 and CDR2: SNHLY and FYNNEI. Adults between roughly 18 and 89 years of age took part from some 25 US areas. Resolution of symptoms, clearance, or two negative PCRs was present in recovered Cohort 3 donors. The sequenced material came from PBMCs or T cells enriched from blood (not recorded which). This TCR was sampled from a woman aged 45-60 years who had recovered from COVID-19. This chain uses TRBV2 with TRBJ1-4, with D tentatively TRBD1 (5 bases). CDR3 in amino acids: CASRPSGTQNEKLFF. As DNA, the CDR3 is TGTGCCAGCAGACCCTCCGGGACTCAAAATGAAAAACTGTTTTTT.